This T cell receptor (beta chain) is from a study of monozygotic twins with cystic fibrosis. Concerning this clone itself: Its antigen is not identified.

V was shortened by 6 bases and J by 2 bases, with 20 bases between the two germline ends. Per germline, CDR1 KGHSH and CDR2 LQKENI. The CDR3 has 17 residues. Overall study findings and caveats: Age, concordance and disease severity did not associate with shared CDR3 numbers.

Method: immunoSEQ multiplex PCR; TCRdb's copy keeps in-frame clones and lacks some. The data show 25,000 to 30,000 clones, with around four fifths seen just once and 0.88% held by the top ten. The gene calls are TRBV18 and TRBJ2-1; perhaps TRBD2 as D (6 bases). This TCR came from a girl aged 2 to 10 with cystic fibrosis. Sequencing input: blood. For the CDR3, the DNA is TGTGCCAGCTCGCCCTTATCTAGCGAATCAGCCTACAATGAGCAGTTCTTC. Residues: CASSPLSSESAYNEQFF.